This T cell receptor (beta chain) derives from a study of T cell responses to AZD1222 COVID-19 vaccine. Clones were read by immunoSEQ multiplex PCR, and TCRdb kept only the in-frame ones, dropping some. Of more than 150,000 clones listed, 75% to 95% were seen once; the top ten hold around 4%. CDR1 is DFQATT, CDR2 SNEGSKA, per germline (reference sequence). V lost 6 bases and J 6 bases, leaving 8 bases between the germline ends. The CDR3 is made up of 10 amino acids. Sequencing used peripheral blood, obtained on day 0 of AZD1222 vaccination. V gene TRBV20-1 combines with J gene TRBJ1-2; the D gene is possibly TRBD1 (6 bases). This receptor was taken from an adult in good health. The CDR3: CSAHRDGYTF. The CDR3 DNA follows: TGCAGTGCCCACAGGGATGGCTACACCTTC.